This entry describes one T cell receptor beta chain. Its target is not known. With 1 base removed from V and 9 bases from J, the gap between germline ends came to 16 bases. The germline gives CDR1 SGHAT, CDR2 FQNNGV. The CDR3 has 15 amino acids. These data come from a study of T cell responses to AZD1222 COVID-19 vaccine. Broader study findings: Compared with day 0, the breadth and depth of the Spike-specific TCR repertoire rose significantly after two doses of AZD1222. The number of AZD1222 recipients seropositive at baseline was only six.

Libraries were prepared by immunoSEQ multiplex PCR; TCRdb keeps only in-frame clonotypes and omits some of them. Of 100,000 or so clones in the sample, about 80% were seen once. This clonotype originated in an adult in good health. The specimen was peripheral blood, collected on day 0 of AZD1222 vaccination. V and J are TRBV11-2 and TRBJ2-1; D uncertain. CDR3 sequence: CASSLVVGGIGEQFF. CDR3 coding DNA: TGTGCCAGCAGCTTAGTCGTTGGCGGTATCGGTGAGCAGTTCTTC.